Detailed here is one T cell receptor beta chain. The antigen is undetermined. One end of the junction does not line up with germline, which may come from a read error. In TCRdb, the 5' RACE reads were re-called with MiXCR into one record per CDR3 protein. The profile shows more than 650,000 distinct CDR3 sequences, about 11% of them singletons. CDR1 is LNHDA, CDR2 SQIVND, per germline (reference sequence). CDR3 length: 16 residues. The data originate from a study of CD8 T cells in ankylosing spondylitis. Study-level points and caveats: Ankylosing spondylitis blood appeared to carry a characteristic TCR beta motif of roughly eight highly homologous variants.

V is TRBV19 and J is TRBJ1-1; 7 nucleotides line up with TRBD1. The specimen was blood, either unsorted or a sorted T cell fraction (not recorded which). The source of this sequence is a male donor with ankylosing spondylitis. CDR3 DNA sequence: TGTGCCAGTAGTATGGACAGGCGGAAATTGAATACTGAAGCTTTCTTT. Translation gives CASSMDRRKLNTEAFF. Full variable domain (rest looked up from reference TRBV19 and TRBJ1-1): DGGITQSPKYLFRKEGQNVTLSCEQNLNHDAMYWYRQDPGQGLRLIYYSQIVNDFQKGDIAEGYSVSREKKESFPLTVTSAQKNPTAFYLCASSMDRRKLNTEAFFGQGTRLTVV.